This entry lists 9 T cell receptor beta chains sequenced from one sample in a study of CD8 T cells in ankylosing spondylitis. TCRdb independently ran MiXCR on the 5' RACE reads; one entry per CDR3 protein. The sample has about 200,000 distinct CDR3 sequences, around 13% seen once. Sequenced material: blood, either unsorted or a sorted T cell fraction (not recorded which). These receptor sequences come from a male donor with ankylosing spondylitis or in good health (not recorded which).

V gene TRBV12-5 combines with J gene TRBJ2-7; 9 bases agree with TRBD1. The V gene end was trimmed by 0 bases and the J gene end by 5 bases; junction bases not matched to a gene: 8. The germline V gene has CDR1 LGHNT and CDR2 FRNRAP. CDR3 size: 16 residues. The CDR3 protein is CASGLVLGQGGHEQYF. DNA for the CDR3: TGTGCTAGTGGTTTGGTTCTGGGACAGGGAGGCCACGAGCAGTACTTC. Full variable domain (rest looked up from reference TRBV12-5 and TRBJ2-7): DARVTQTPRHKVTEMGQEVTMRCQPILGHNTVFWYRQTMMQGLELLAYFRNRAPLDDSGMPKDRFSAEMPDATLATLKIQPSEPRDSAVYFCASGLVLGQGGHEQYFGPGTRLTVT.

V gene TRBV3-1 combines with J gene TRBJ2-5, with D possibly matching TRBD2 (6 bases). V shed 5 bases and J shed 3 bases, with 19 bases lying between them. This CDR3 spans 16 amino acids. CDR1 and CDR2 (germline): LGHDT, YNNKEL (reference sequence). Here the CDR3 reads CASSFRVYAGKETQYF. CDR3 nucleotide sequence: TGTGCCAGCAGCTTTCGGGTCTACGCGGGGAAAGAGACCCAGTACTTC.

This clonotype was detected only a few times. The chain combines TRBV5-6 with TRBJ1-1; a weak D match, TRBD1 (5 bases). CDR1 and CDR2 (germline): SGHDT, YYEEEE. The length of the CDR3 is 16 residues. Trimming left V 0 bases short and J 0 bases short, with 12 bases between. DNA for the CDR3: TGTGCCAGCAGCTTGGCGGGACCCATTATGAACACTGAAGCTTTCTTT. Translating it yields CASSLAGPIMNTEAFF.

CDR3 coding DNA: TGTGCCAGCAGTCCCCGGACAGGGGGTATTGAAAAACTGTTTTTT. Translating it yields CASSPRTGGIEKLFF. The V call is TRBV6-1, the J call TRBJ1-4; TRBD1 matches at 10 bases. This CDR3 region has 15 residues. Germline V gene data show CDR1 as MNHNS and CDR2 as SASEGT. Trimming took 5 bases from V and 7 from J; bases not matched to a gene: 7.

This clonotype appeared a few times. This chain joins TRBV12-3 or TRBV12-4 and TRBJ2-5; D call uncertain. The CDR3 totals 11 residues. Trimming cost V 3 bases and J 5 bases, with 4 bases left between them. The CDR3 DNA reads as TGTGCCAGCAGTTTTATGGAGACCCAGTACTTC. This codes for CASSFMETQYF.

This rearrangement joins TRBV27 to TRBJ2-7, with 8 bases aligning to TRBD1. The trim removed 4 bases at V and 6 bases at J, leaving 8 bases unmatched. The length of the CDR3 is 14 residues. The germline CDR1 and CDR2 sequences are MNHEY and SMNVEV (reference sequence). CDR3 nucleotides: TGTGCCAGCAGTTCCCAGGACAGGGCCTTCGAGCAGTACTTC. Its protein product is CASSSQDRAFEQYF.

This clonotype has only a few counts. The V gene is TRBV27, the J gene TRBJ2-7; the match to TRBD1 covers 10 bases. V shed 10 bases, J shed 6 bases, and the junction held 6 bases outside the gene matches. Germline V gene sequence: CDR1 MNHEY, CDR2 SMNVEV (reference sequence). The CDR3 runs to 12 residues. The CDR3 loop is CATTTGGSEQYF. CDR3 nucleotides: TGTGCCACCACGACAGGGGGCAGCGAGCAGTACTTC.

This clonotype was found a few times. The rearrangement joins TRBV20-1 to TRBJ2-1, with D possibly TRBD2 on 6 matching bases. Trimming cost V 3 bases and J 10 bases, with 16 bases left between them. Per the germline V gene, CDR1 is DFQATT and CDR2 is SNEGSKA (reference sequence). The CDR3 has 13 amino acids. The CDR3 DNA sequence: TGCAGTGCTAGGGGGACTCCTGCTAGCGAGCAGTTCTTC. Its protein product is CSARGTPASEQFF.

CDR3 amino acids: CSAPGPLFNEQFF. The CDR3 DNA reads as TGCAGTGCTCCGGGCCCCTTGTTCAATGAGCAGTTCTTC. This sequence joins TRBV20-1 and TRBJ2-1; no firm D call. This CDR3 has 13 amino acids. With 5 bases removed from V and 6 bases from J, the gap between germline ends came to 14 bases. From germline, CDR1 is DFQATT and CDR2 SNEGSKA (reference sequence).